Each of the 27 T cell receptor beta chains below was sequenced from the same sample in a study of CD8 T cells in ankylosing spondylitis. TCRdb reprocessed the 5' RACE reads with MiXCR, giving one entry per CDR3 protein. The table shows some 700,000 distinct CDR3 sequences, with roughly 19% occurring only once. Which antigens these TCRs recognize remains unknown. General study findings and limits: Seven to nine highly homologous variants made up a TCR beta motif, and this motif appeared characteristic of ankylosing spondylitis blood.

Sequenced: blood, either unsorted or a sorted T cell fraction (not recorded which). These receptors all stem from a male donor with ankylosing spondylitis.

This clonotype turned up a few times. J is TRBJ1-1 and V is TRBV6-2 or TRBV6-3; TRBD1 is a possible D gene (6 bases). V gave up 0 bases and J gave up 5 bases, with 13 bases separating them. This CDR3 comprises 15 residues. Germline V gives CDR1 MNHEY, CDR2 SVGEGT. This chain's CDR3 is CASSYSGRGGTEAFF. The CDR3 nucleotides read TGTGCCAGCAGTTACTCAGGCAGGGGTGGAACTGAAGCTTTCTTT.

The chain has TRBV24-1 and TRBJ1-5; TRBD1 matches at 10 bases. Losses at the gene ends were 4 bases for V and 7 bases for J; bases not matched to a gene: 6. CDR3 size: 15 residues. CDR1 and CDR2 from the germline V gene are KGHDR and SFDVKD. The CDR3 DNA follows: TGTGCCACCAGTGAGCCTGGGACAGGGGAACAGCCCCAGCATTTT. As protein: CATSEPGTGEQPQHF.

In its sample, this clonotype was seen a few times. The chain combines TRBV29-1 with TRBJ1-3; D ambiguous. Germline values: CDR1 SQVTM, CDR2 ANQGSEA. The CDR3 covers 12 residues. With 3 bases removed from V and 4 bases from J, the gap between germline ends came to 7 bases. In DNA, the CDR3 is TGCAGCGTTGAGCCCCGGGGAAACACCATATATTTT. This encodes CSVEPRGNTIYF. Combining the CDR3 with reference TRBV29-1 and TRBJ1-3 gives the whole variable domain SAVISQKPSRDICQRGTSLTIQCQVDSQVTMMFWYRQQPGQSLTLIATANQGSEATYESGFVIDKFPISRPNLTFSTLTVSNMSPEDSSIYLCSVEPRGNTIYFGEGSWLTVV.

This clonotype was seen more than once but under ten times. J is TRBJ1-1 and V is TRBV4-1, with D uncertain. This CDR3 spans 15 amino acids. Trimming took off 0 bases at V and 5 bases at J, with 13 bases between the two ends. From germline, CDR1 is MGHRA and CDR2 YSYEKL. Here the CDR3 reads CASSQDESLWTEAFF. The DNA of the CDR3 is TGCGCCAGCAGCCAAGACGAAAGTCTCTGGACTGAAGCTTTCTTT.

This clonotype was observed a handful of times. The rearrangement links TRBV4-1 to TRBJ2-6; D could derive from TRBD1 or TRBD2 (5 bases each). The CDR3 covers 16 residues. The V end lost 1 base, the J end lost 3 bases, and 10 bases lay between the germline ends. Germline V gene sequence: CDR1 MGHRA, CDR2 YSYEKL. The CDR3 DNA reads as TGCGCCAGCAGCCAAGGGGACGGTGGTGGGGCCAACGTCCTGACTTTC. Protein sequence: CASSQGDGGGANVLTF.

The chain employs TRBV11-2 and TRBJ2-3, with 11 bases fitting TRBD1. Germline CDR1 is SGHAT and CDR2 is FQNNGV. V gave up 5 bases and J gave up 4 bases; unmatched junction bases: 5. This CDR3 has 15 amino acids. The CDR3 DNA reads TGTGCCAGCAGCCCTGGACAGGGGGCCTCAGATACGCAGTATTTT. Translation gives CASSPGQGASDTQYF.

This clonotype has only a few counts. The V gene is TRBV3-1, the J gene TRBJ1-1; D remains unclear. The CDR3 covers 12 residues. V was pared by 7 bases and J by 5 bases, with 11 bases between. Germline V gene data show CDR1 as LGHDT and CDR2 as YNNKEL (reference sequence). The CDR3 region is CASTGRETEAFF. In DNA form, the CDR3 reads TGTGCCAGCACCGGAAGGGAGACTGAAGCTTTCTTT.

This clonotype was counted ten times or more. The V and J genes are TRBV5-1 and TRBJ1-3; TRBD1 is a possible D gene (5 bases). CDR1 and CDR2 from the germline V gene are SGHRS and YFSETQ. V was cut by 3 bases and J by 1 base, with 8 bases left in between. The CDR3 has 14 residues. The CDR3 is CASSWDLSGNTIYF. The CDR3 DNA reads TGCGCCAGCAGCTGGGACCTTTCTGGAAACACCATATATTTT.

This clonotype was observed a handful of times. The chain has TRBV24-1 and TRBJ2-1, with 9 bases lining up with TRBD1. The length of the CDR3 is 16 residues. Germline V CDR1 and CDR2: KGHDR, SFDVKD. V trimming: 4 bases; J trimming: 5 bases; junction bases outside the gene matches: 8. The CDR3 loop is CATSDPGTGLNNEQFF. The CDR3 DNA is TGTGCCACCAGTGACCCCGGGACAGGGTTAAACAATGAGCAGTTCTTC.

This chain joins TRBV30 and TRBJ2-3; no definite D call. With 3 bases removed from V and 2 bases from J, the gap between germline ends came to 9 bases. This CDR3 region has 13 residues. CDR1 is GTSNPN and CDR2 is SVGIG in the germline V gene (reference sequence). DNA for the CDR3: TGTGCCTGGAGGCAACCACCCACAGATACGCAGTATTTT. This gives the protein CAWRQPPTDTQYF. Drawing the rest from reference TRBV30 and TRBJ2-3, the complete variable domain is SQTIHQWPATLVQPVGSPLSLECTVEGTSNPNLYWYRQAAGRGLQLLFYSVGIGQISSEVPQNLSASRPQDRQFILSSKKLLLSDSGFYLCAWRQPPTDTQYFGPGTRLTVL.

V usage is TRBV7-3 and J usage is TRBJ1-2; tentative D call: TRBD1 (5 bases). Germline V lookup: CDR1 SGHTA, CDR2 FQGTGA. This CDR3 is 16 amino acids long. Trimming cost V 5 bases and J 4 bases, with 20 bases left between them. CDR3 protein: CASSPPPKGRLYGYTF. The CDR3 DNA follows: TGTGCCAGCAGCCCCCCCCCCAAGGGGAGACTCTATGGCTACACCTTC.

This clonotype appeared once. CDR3 residues: CASSGEVSNQPQHF. CDR3 nucleotides: TGTGCCAGCAGTGGGGAGGTTAGCAATCAGCCCCAGCATTTT. The chain carries TRBV2 and TRBJ1-5; D uncertain. The V end lost 4 bases, the J end lost 0 bases, and 7 bases lay between the germline ends. Germline loops: CDR1 SNHLY, CDR2 FYNNEI. CDR3 length: 14 residues.

Only a few counts were recorded for this clonotype. CDR3 protein: CASSPAGPTNEKLFF. The CDR3 DNA is TGTGCCAGCTCACCAGCCGGGCCAACTAATGAAAAACTGTTTTTT. The chain recombines TRBV18 with TRBJ1-4; D is ambiguous. This CDR3 is 15 amino acids long. CDR1 KGHSH and CDR2 LQKENI come from the germline V gene. Trimming removed 2 bases from V and 0 bases from J, with 7 bases in between.

This clonotype occurred a few times. The chain has TRBV19 and TRBJ2-7, with 8 bases that match TRBD1. CDR3 length: 14 residues. CDR1 and CDR2 (germline): LNHDA, SQIVND (reference sequence). V lost 6 bases and J lost 2; bases outside the gene matches: 6. CDR3 residues: CASRTGTGPYEQYF. The CDR3 DNA follows: TGTGCCAGTAGAACCGGGACAGGACCCTACGAGCAGTACTTC.

The chain links TRBV11-2 to TRBJ2-1; D possibly corresponds to TRBD1 (6 bases). Germline V gives CDR1 SGHAT, CDR2 FQNNGV. The length of the CDR3 is 18 residues. V was trimmed by 6 bases and J by 8 bases, leaving 29 bases between them. Written as DNA, the CDR3 is TGTGCCAGCAGTGAGAACTGGGGGCTAGCAGACATTGGGGATGAGCAGTTCTTC. This gives the protein CASSENWGLADIGDEQFF.

The table lists this clonotype with a few counts. The genes are TRBV2 and TRBJ1-2; unclear D gene. The V end was cut by 6 bases, the J end by 5 bases, with 22 bases between. This CDR3 region has 16 residues. Per the germline V gene, CDR1 is SNHLY and CDR2 is FYNNEI. As DNA, the CDR3 is TGTGCCAGCAGCAACTCCTGGACGGCCGCTACTTATGGCTACACCTTC. Its translation is CASSNSWTAATYGYTF.

This clonotype was picked up a small number of times. The genes are TRBV29-1 and TRBJ2-1; 8 nucleotides line up with TRBD2. The CDR3 has 14 amino acids. Germline loops: CDR1 SQVTM, CDR2 ANQGSEA. V was pared by 5 bases and J by 0 bases, with 3 bases of the junction left unmatched. The DNA for the CDR3 is TGCAGCGTTCGGGGGGGGCACTCCTACAATGAGCAGTTCTTC. Protein sequence: CSVRGGHSYNEQFF.

The table lists this clonotype with a few counts. This chain uses TRBV9 with TRBJ2-1; D possibly matches TRBD1 or TRBD2 (5 bases each). CDR3 size: 16 residues. The germline V and J ends were trimmed by 1 base and 12 bases, with 23 bases remaining between them. Germline V lookup: CDR1 SGDLS, CDR2 YYNGEE. The CDR3 region is CASSVHPGDRLKGQFF. The CDR3 DNA is TGTGCCAGCAGCGTACACCCTGGGGACCGCCTTAAGGGGCAGTTCTTC. The full variable domain, completed using reference TRBV9 and TRBJ2-1, is DSGVTQTPKHLITATGQRVTLRCSPRSGDLSVYWYQQSLDQGLQFLIQYYNGEERAKGNILERFSAQQFPDLHSELNLSSLELGDSALYFCASSVHPGDRLKGQFFGPGTRLTVL.

The chain has TRBV6-1 and TRBJ1-2; 7 positions agree with TRBD1. The germline V gene encodes CDR1 MNHNS and CDR2 SASEGT. The J segment lost 8 bases and the V segment lost 5 bases, leaving 8 bases of the junction unmatched. CDR3 length: 13 amino acids. The CDR3 loop is CASSREGASGYTF. The CDR3, as DNA: TGTGCCAGCAGTCGTGAGGGGGCCAGCGGCTACACCTTC.

The table lists this clonotype with a few counts. The V call is TRBV6-2 or TRBV6-3, the J call TRBJ2-7; 8 bases are shared with TRBD2. The CDR3 is 17 residues long. J lost 2 bases, V lost 5 bases, and 14 bases had no gene match. Germline assignment: CDR1 MNHEY and CDR2 SVGEGT. This CDR3 reads CASSHFDGSGATYEQYF. The CDR3 nucleotides are TGTGCCAGCAGTCACTTCGACGGTAGCGGGGCTACCTACGAGCAGTACTTC.

CDR3 region: CASSSPDPSQHF. As DNA, the CDR3 is TGTGCCAGCAGTTCCCCCGACCCATCCCAGCATTTT. V is TRBV28 and J is TRBJ1-5; D ambiguous. Germline values: CDR1 MDHEN, CDR2 SYDVKM. V was trimmed by 4 bases and J by 11 bases, leaving 12 bases between them. This CDR3 contains 12 residues.

This clonotype has at least ten counts. The J gene is TRBJ2-3, the V gene TRBV12-3 or TRBV12-4; D is perhaps TRBD2 (5 bases). This CDR3 comprises 12 residues. Between the trimmed V and J ends, which lost 7 bases and 6 bases, there was a span of 11 bases. CDR3 amino acids: CASKGGSDTQYF. The CDR3 coding sequence is TGTGCCAGCAAGGGCGGGTCGGATACGCAGTATTTT.

The table lists this clonotype with a few counts. This chain joins TRBV10-3 and TRBJ1-6; TRBD1 is a possible D gene (6 bases). This CDR3 comprises 14 residues. V shed 6 bases and J shed 7 bases, with 13 bases lying between them. In germline, CDR1 is ENHRY, CDR2 SYGVKD. As DNA, the CDR3 is TGTGCCATCAGGACTACGGGGGCCAATTCACCCCTCCACTTT. The encoded protein is CAIRTTGANSPLHF.

The chain joins TRBV28 to TRBJ2-1, with unresolved D. V shed 4 bases and J shed 8 bases, with 12 bases lying between them. The germline V gene has CDR1 MDHEN and CDR2 SYDVKM. The CDR3 covers 13 residues. CDR3 amino acids: CASSSDPGDEQFF. CDR3 nucleotides: TGTGCCAGCAGTTCAGATCCTGGAGATGAGCAGTTCTTC.

The V and J genes are TRBV29-1 and TRBJ2-3; TRBD2 is a possible D gene (7 bases). Trimming removed 4 bases from V and 2 bases from J, with 13 bases in between. The CDR3 covers 14 residues. The germline gives CDR1 SQVTM, CDR2 ANQGSEA. CDR3 residues: CSVGGGGFTDTQYF. For the CDR3, the DNA is TGCAGCGTTGGGGGGGGCGGTTTCACAGATACGCAGTATTTT.

This clonotype showed up many times. The V gene is TRBV5-6, the J gene TRBJ2-7, with TRBD2 matching over 8 bases. J was trimmed by 2 bases and V by 0 bases; bases with no gene match: 10. This CDR3 has 17 residues. CDR1 is SGHDT, CDR2 YYEEEE, per germline. The DNA of the CDR3 is TGTGCCAGCAGCTTGGTATTCCAAGCGGGAGACCCCTACGAGCAGTACTTC. It yields the protein CASSLVFQAGDPYEQYF.

This clonotype appeared once. The J gene is TRBJ1-4, the V gene TRBV5-1, with 7 bases that match TRBD1. From germline, CDR1 is SGHRS and CDR2 YFSETQ. CDR3 length: 15 amino acids. Trimming took 7 bases from V and 4 from J; bases not matched to a gene: 10. CDR3 in amino acids: CASRFGQAINEKLFF. The CDR3 DNA reads TGCGCCAGCCGTTTCGGACAGGCGATTAATGAAAAACTGTTTTTT.